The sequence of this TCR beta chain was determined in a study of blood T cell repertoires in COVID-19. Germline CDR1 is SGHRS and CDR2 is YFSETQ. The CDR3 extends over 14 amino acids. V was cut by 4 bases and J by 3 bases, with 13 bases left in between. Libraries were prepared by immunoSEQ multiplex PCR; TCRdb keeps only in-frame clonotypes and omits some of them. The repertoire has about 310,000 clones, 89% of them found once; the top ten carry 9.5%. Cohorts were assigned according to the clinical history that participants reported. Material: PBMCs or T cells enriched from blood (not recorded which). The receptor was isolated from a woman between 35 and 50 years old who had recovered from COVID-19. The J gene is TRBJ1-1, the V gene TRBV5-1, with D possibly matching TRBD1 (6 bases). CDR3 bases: TGCGCCAGCAGCCTGATGGACAGCTACACTGAAGCTTTCTTT. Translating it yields CASSLMDSYTEAFF. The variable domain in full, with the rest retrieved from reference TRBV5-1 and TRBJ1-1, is KAGVTQTPRYLIKTRGQQVTLSCSPISGHRSVSWYQQTPGQGLQFLFEYFSETQRNKGNFPGRFSGRQFSNSRSEMNVSTLELGDSALYLCASSLMDSYTEAFFGQGTRLTVV.